This T cell receptor beta chain was sequenced in a study of preoperative IRX-2 immunotherapy in early breast cancer. Documented treatment: preoperative locoregional IRX-2 cytokine immunotherapy. Samples came from a phase Ib trial of preoperative locoregional IRX-2 cytokine immunotherapy. Using immunoSEQ multiplex PCR, the repertoire was profiled, and TCRdb retains in-frame clones only, with some absent. The sample yields approximately 27,000 clones, approximately 80% seen once. CDR3 length equals 14 residues. V was pared by 1 base and J by 4 bases, with 11 bases between. Germline V gene data show CDR1 as SGHNT and CDR2 as YENEEA.

Sequences were derived from lymph node tissue, sampled after IRX-2 immunotherapy. The TCR was taken from a human donor with breast cancer. V usage is TRBV11-3 and J usage is TRBJ2-7; tentatively, D is TRBD2 (5 bases). The CDR3 DNA sequence: TGTGCCAGCAGCTTAGGGTCGGGCGGGTACGAGCAGTACTTC. This sequence encodes CASSLGSGGYEQYF.